The next 18 T cell receptor beta chains were all read from a single sample in a study of a mutant IDH1 vaccine in newly diagnosed glioma. For these TCRs, the target antigens are not known. This table comes from immunoSEQ multiplex PCR, and its TCRdb copy is limited to in-frame clones, with some not included. The sample has approximately 45,000 clones; 91% are singletons. As for time point: week 23, last vaccination. Every vaccine dose comprised 300 ug of mutant IDH1 20-mer peptide plus topical imiquimod. The sample in question was PBMCs, obtained from a glioma patient whose treatment included an IDH1 peptide vaccine. The source of these receptors is a man between 45 and 60 years old with glioma.

The chain is built from TRBV4-2 and TRBJ2-2, with D perhaps matching TRBD2 (6 bases). Trimming stripped 1 base from V and 1 base from J, with 22 bases between. CDR3 length: 20 residues. The germline gives CDR1 LGHNA, CDR2 YNFKEQ. In DNA, the CDR3 is TGTGCCAGCAGCCAAGTTGGAGCGGGTGGGTTACAGCGGAACACCGGGGAGCTGTTTTTT. It specifies CASSQVGAGGLQRNTGELFF.

The chain joins TRBV15 to TRBJ1-4; the D is unclear. The CDR3 is 11 residues long. Germline CDR1 and CDR2: LNHNV and YYDKDF (reference sequence). The V and J ends lost 6 bases and 8 bases respectively, with 7 bases between them. The CDR3 sequence: CATRLTEKLFF. The CDR3 bases are TGTGCCACCAGACTTACAGAAAAACTGTTTTTT.

This sequence joins TRBV29-1 and TRBJ2-6; D not certain. The CDR3 sequence is 13 residues long. CDR1 and CDR2 from the germline V gene are SQVTM and ANQGSEA. CDR3 in DNA: TGCAGTGCGTCTGGGTCTGGGGCCAACGTCCTGACTTTC. This sequence encodes CSASGSGANVLTF.

The chain is built from TRBV10-1 and TRBJ1-1, with D tentatively TRBD1 (5 bases). The CDR3 has 13 amino acids. Looked up from germline, CDR1 is WNHNN and CDR2 is SYGVQD (reference sequence). Trimming stripped 6 bases from V and 0 bases from J, with 8 bases between. CDR3 loop: CASRGALNTEAFF. The CDR3 nucleotides are TGCGCCAGCAGAGGGGCCCTGAACACTGAAGCTTTCTTT.

This sequence joins TRBV5-1 and TRBJ1-3; no clear D gene. V dropped 0 bases and J dropped 0 bases, with 13 bases sitting between them. This CDR3 comprises 17 residues. The germline CDR1 and CDR2 sequences are SGHRS and YFSETQ. The DNA for the CDR3 is TGCGCCAGCAGCTTGGGGGCCAGAGGTACCTCTGGAAACACCATATATTTT. Translation: CASSLGARGTSGNTIYF.

The J gene is TRBJ1-5, the V gene TRBV27; D ambiguous. Germline V lookup: CDR1 MNHEY, CDR2 SMNVEV (reference sequence). V dropped 2 bases and J dropped 7 bases, with 6 bases sitting between them. This CDR3 has 12 amino acids. DNA for the CDR3: TGTGCCAGCAGTTTAATTGGACAGCCCCAGCATTTT. This translates into CASSLIGQPQHF.

The chain carries TRBV4-2 and TRBJ2-7, with a tentative D call TRBD1 (6 bases). The CDR3 consists of 14 residues. V was clipped by 1 base and J by 7 bases, with 14 bases between them. Germline V gene lookup returns CDR1 LGHNA and CDR2 YNFKEQ. CDR3 residues: CASSQAQQGGEQYF. The CDR3 coding sequence is TGTGCCAGCAGCCAAGCCCAACAGGGTGGGGAGCAGTACTTC.

This chain uses TRBV10-1 with TRBJ1-1; TRBD1 might be the D (6 bases). V gave up 6 bases and J gave up 11 bases, with 16 bases separating them. Germline CDR1 reads WNHNN; CDR2 reads SYGVQD (reference sequence). The CDR3 has 12 amino acids. The CDR3 sequence is CASRGEGGLAFF. In DNA form, the CDR3 reads TGCGCCAGCAGGGGCGAGGGGGGGCTCGCTTTCTTT.

J is TRBJ2-5 and V is TRBV5-1; D uncertain. The germline V and J ends were trimmed by 1 base and 2 bases, with 6 bases remaining between them. The germline V gene encodes CDR1 SGHRS and CDR2 YFSETQ. The CDR3 is 13 amino acids. CDR3 sequence: CASSLKQQETQYF. CDR3 nucleotides: TGCGCCAGCAGCTTGAAACAGCAAGAGACCCAGTACTTC.

The V and J genes are TRBV27 and TRBJ2-7; 9 nucleotides agree with TRBD1. V lost 4 bases and J lost 1; bases outside the gene matches: 5. This CDR3 is 15 amino acids long. Germline values: CDR1 MNHEY, CDR2 SMNVEV (reference sequence). In DNA, the CDR3 is TGTGCCAGCAGTTCCGGGACAGGGCCTTCCTACGAGCAGTACTTC. Its protein product is CASSSGTGPSYEQYF.

This clone was counted between two and nine times. The CDR3 DNA reads as TGTGCCAGCAGCTTAGGTCGGGGGATGCGGGGCTACACCTTC. Protein product: CASSLGRGMRGYTF. The chain recombines TRBV7-9 with TRBJ1-2; TRBD1 is a possible D gene (5 bases). The V gene lost 1 base and the J gene lost 8 bases, with 14 bases spanning the gap. The CDR3 has 14 residues. Per germline, CDR1 SEHNR and CDR2 FQNEAQ (reference sequence).

The chain uses TRBV21-1 and TRBJ2-1; TRBD1 was called by the table and not checked on the DNA. TRBV21-1 is marked as a pseudogene. CDR3 size: 18 residues. DNA for the CDR3: TGTGCCAGCAGCAAATTCAGGGGGCAGATCAGGGCCTGCAATGAGCAGTTCTTC. It specifies CASSKFRGQIRACNEQFF.

The CDR3 nucleotides are TGTGCCAGCAGTGATGTCAGGGCCAGCCCCCAGCATTTT. This codes for CASSDVRASPQHF. The gene calls are TRBV2 and TRBJ1-5; possible D gene TRBD1, 5 bases. V lost 3 bases, J lost 10 bases, and 13 bases lay in between. Germline CDR1 and CDR2: SNHLY and FYNNEI. This CDR3 has 13 amino acids.

The chain carries TRBV7-9 and TRBJ2-7; D could derive from TRBD1 or TRBD2 (5 bases each). This CDR3 contains 17 residues. Germline V gene sequence: CDR1 SEHNR, CDR2 FQNEAQ (reference sequence). Trimming removed 1 base from V and 0 bases from J, with 16 bases in between. CDR3 bases: TGTGCCAGCAGCTTAGGAAGAGGGACCGTTAGCTCCTACGAGCAGTACTTC. It codes for CASSLGRGTVSSYEQYF.

This clone has just one count. V gene TRBV5-1 combines with J gene TRBJ1-4; perhaps TRBD1 as D (5 bases). The germline V and J ends were trimmed by 2 bases and 8 bases, with 10 bases remaining between them. The germline V gene encodes CDR1 SGHRS and CDR2 YFSETQ. CDR3 size: 13 residues. The CDR3 region is CASSFAREEKLFF. The CDR3 DNA follows: TGCGCCAGCAGCTTTGCCAGGGAGGAAAAACTGTTTTTT. The whole variable domain, filled in from reference TRBV5-1 and TRBJ1-4, reads KAGVTQTPRYLIKTRGQQVTLSCSPISGHRSVSWYQQTPGQGLQFLFEYFSETQRNKGNFPGRFSGRQFSNSRSEMNVSTLELGDSALYLCASSFAREEKLFFGSGTQLSVL.

The CDR3 DNA reads TGTGCCACCTCCCTCCTCGGGACAGTGGGTCAGCCCCAGCATTTT. It is translated as CATSLLGTVGQPQHF. The chain couples TRBV19 to TRBJ1-5; TRBD1 matches at 7 bases. The CDR3 is 15 residues long. The V and J ends lost 10 bases and 6 bases, in that order; junction bases with no gene match: 15. CDR1 and CDR2 from the germline V gene are LNHDA and SQIVND (reference sequence).

The rearrangement joins TRBV19 to TRBJ2-1; D perhaps matches TRBD2 (6 bases). The germline V and J ends were trimmed by 4 bases and 6 bases, with 13 bases remaining between them. The CDR3 is 14 amino acids. Germline V lookup: CDR1 LNHDA, CDR2 SQIVND (reference sequence). The DNA for the CDR3 is TGTGCCAGTAGTACACGACTAGTTGGCAATGAGCAGTTCTTC. It specifies CASSTRLVGNEQFF.

The chain couples TRBV7-2 to TRBJ2-7, with D perhaps being TRBD1 or TRBD2 (5 bases each). From germline, CDR1 is SGHTA and CDR2 FQGNSA. Between the trimmed V and J ends, which lost 1 base and 5 bases, there was a span of 15 bases. The CDR3 has 15 residues. The CDR3 sequence: CASSLVGTENHEQYF. The DNA of the CDR3 is TGTGCCAGCAGCTTAGTTGGGACGGAGAATCACGAGCAGTACTTC.